The 13 T cell receptor beta chains given below trace back to one sample, sequenced in a study of T cell responses to AZD1222 COVID-19 vaccine. Assay: immunoSEQ multiplex PCR; the TCRdb copy retains only in-frame clones and omits some. Found here are 180,000 or so clones, 90% to 95% of them singletons; the top ten hold 0.6% to 0.7%. Sequences were derived from peripheral blood, sampled on day 0 of AZD1222 vaccination. Receptor source: an adult in good health.

The chain recombines TRBV19 with TRBJ2-2; D uncertain. The V end was cut by 1 base, the J end by 7 bases, with 10 bases between. Germline CDR1 LNHDA, CDR2 SQIVND (reference sequence). The CDR3 covers 14 residues. The CDR3 DNA sequence: TGTGCCAGTAGTATAGTCCGGATAGACGGGGAGCTGTTTTTT. Protein: CASSIVRIDGELFF.

The chain couples TRBV9 to TRBJ1-3; D perhaps matches TRBD1 (6 bases). Germline lookup yields CDR1 SGDLS and CDR2 YYNGEE. Trimming took 3 bases from V and 0 from J, leaving 10 bases between them. The CDR3 runs to 15 residues. CDR3 DNA: TGTGCCAGCAGCGGGCAGGACAGCTCTGGAAACACCATATATTTT. Translated: CASSGQDSSGNTIYF. The variable domain in full, with the rest retrieved from reference TRBV9 and TRBJ1-3, is DSGVTQTPKHLITATGQRVTLRCSPRSGDLSVYWYQQSLDQGLQFLIQYYNGEERAKGNILERFSAQQFPDLHSELNLSSLELGDSALYFCASSGQDSSGNTIYFGEGSWLTVV.

This clone came up a few times. The chain combines TRBV11-3 with TRBJ2-1, with no clear D. Looked up from germline, CDR1 is SGHNT and CDR2 is YENEEA. The ends were cut back, 0 bases at V and 4 bases at J, with 10 bases in the middle. The CDR3 has 15 residues. The CDR3, as DNA: TGTGCCAGCAGCTTAGATCAGTGGGGTTACAATGAGCAGTTCTTC. It yields the protein CASSLDQWGYNEQFF.

This chain uses TRBV7-3 with TRBJ2-3; 8 bases align to TRBD1. The CDR3 totals 17 residues. Germline lookup yields CDR1 SGHTA and CDR2 FQGTGA. V shed 1 base, J shed 6 bases, and the junction held 12 bases outside the gene matches. The CDR3 nucleotides are TGTGCCAGCAGCTTAAGTGTGCCAGGGGGCAGGTGGGATACGCAGTATTTT. It codes for CASSLSVPGGRWDTQYF.

CDR3 residues: CATGEMNTEAFF. DNA of the CDR3: TGTGCCACGGGTGAGATGAACACTGAAGCTTTCTTT. The rearrangement uses TRBV28 and TRBJ1-1; D is ambiguous. V was pared by 10 bases and J by 0 bases, with 9 bases between. This CDR3 has 12 amino acids. Germline-derived CDR1 and CDR2 are MDHEN and SYDVKM.

This clone was seen more than once but under ten times. V usage is TRBV5-1 and J usage is TRBJ2-5; the match to TRBD1 covers 8 bases. The trim removed 2 bases at V and 4 bases at J, leaving 7 bases unmatched. Germline V gene sequence: CDR1 SGHRS, CDR2 YFSETQ. This CDR3 has 15 residues. CDR3 sequence reads: CASSFGGTGGETQYF. The CDR3, as DNA: TGCGCCAGCAGCTTCGGGGGTACAGGGGGAGAGACCCAGTACTTC. The full variable domain, rest sourced from reference TRBV5-1 and TRBJ2-5, is KAGVTQTPRYLIKTRGQQVTLSCSPISGHRSVSWYQQTPGQGLQFLFEYFSETQRNKGNFPGRFSGRQFSNSRSEMNVSTLELGDSALYLCASSFGGTGGETQYFGPGTRLLVL.

This clone showed up just a few times. The DNA for the CDR3 is TGTGCCAGCAGCTTAAAACCCCTCGACAGGGACCAAGACACTGAAGCTTTCTTT. Translated, it gives CASSLKPLDRDQDTEAFF. This chain connects TRBV7-6 to TRBJ1-1; 7 bases line up with TRBD1. The CDR3 is 18 residues long. Germline V gene data show CDR1 as SGHVS and CDR2 as FNYEAQ. The junction had 15 bases not matched to a gene; V was cut back by 2 bases and J by 3 bases. Looking up the rest from reference TRBV7-6 and TRBJ1-1 gives the full variable domain: GAGVSQSPRYKVTKRGQDVALRCDPISGHVSLYWYRQALGQGPEFLTYFNYEAQQDKSGLPNDRFSAERPEGSISTLTIQRTEQRDSAMYRCASSLKPLDRDQDTEAFFGQGTRLTVV.

The gene calls are TRBV2 and TRBJ2-7, with D uncertain. The CDR3 loop spans 11 amino acids. The germline V gene encodes CDR1 SNHLY and CDR2 FYNNEI. The V end lost 4 bases, the J end lost 3 bases, and 4 bases lay between the germline ends. The CDR3 is CASSVRYEQYF. The CDR3 nucleotides read TGTGCCAGCAGTGTCCGCTACGAGCAGTACTTC. The full variable domain, completed using reference TRBV2 and TRBJ2-7, is EPEVTQTPSHQVTQMGQEVILRCVPISNHLYFYWYRQILGQKVEFLVSFYNNEISEKSEIFDDQFSVERPDGSNFTLKIRSTKLEDSAMYFCASSVRYEQYFGPGTRLTVT.

V usage is TRBV27 and J usage is TRBJ2-3; a possible D gene is TRBD2 (6 bases). Germline assignment: CDR1 MNHEY and CDR2 SMNVEV (reference sequence). CDR3 length: 16 amino acids. V was pared by 4 bases and J by 3 bases, with 17 bases between. CDR3 sequence (DNA): TGTGCCAGCAGTTCCATAATCCAGGAGGGGACAGATACGCAGTATTTT. Residues: CASSSIIQEGTDTQYF.

The V gene is TRBV7-6, the J gene TRBJ2-7, with a tentative D call TRBD1 (6 bases). CDR1 and CDR2 from the germline V gene are SGHVS and FNYEAQ. V was clipped by 1 base and J by 2 bases, with 12 bases between them. This CDR3 spans 15 amino acids. The CDR3 loop is CASSLGAGETYEQYF. CDR3 in DNA: TGTGCCAGCAGCTTAGGGGCAGGGGAAACCTACGAGCAGTACTTC.

The chain joins TRBV7-8 to TRBJ1-5; TRBD1 aligns across 7 bases. V dropped 1 base and J dropped 6; count of bases not matched to a gene: 3. CDR1 is SGHVS and CDR2 is FQNEAQ in the germline V gene. There are 14 residues in the CDR3. The CDR3 is CASSLVTGTQPQHF. The CDR3 coding sequence is TGTGCCAGCAGCTTAGTGACAGGGACTCAGCCCCAGCATTTT.

This clone was observed a few times. The chain employs TRBV28 and TRBJ1-5; TRBD1 is a possible D gene (6 bases). The CDR3 extends over 12 amino acids. The germline gives CDR1 MDHEN, CDR2 SYDVKM. The V gene lost 8 bases and the J gene lost 6 bases, with 11 bases spanning the gap. The CDR3 DNA follows: TGTGCCAGCTCAGGGGAGGGTCAGCCCCAGCATTTT. This codes for CASSGEGQPQHF. The full variable domain, completed using reference TRBV28 and TRBJ1-5, is DVKVTQSSRYLVKRTGEKVFLECVQDMDHENMFWYRQDPGLGLRLIYFSYDVKMKEKGDIPEGYSVSREKKERFSLILESASTNQTSMYLCASSGEGQPQHFGDGTRLSIL.

The rearrangement links TRBV5-5 to TRBJ2-2; D not certain. V was trimmed by 2 bases and J by 0 bases, leaving 8 bases between them. Germline loops: CDR1 SGHKS, CDR2 YYEKEE (reference sequence). CDR3 size: 15 residues. CDR3: CASSFRAANTGELFF. DNA for the CDR3: TGTGCCAGCAGCTTTAGGGCAGCGAACACCGGGGAGCTGTTTTTT.